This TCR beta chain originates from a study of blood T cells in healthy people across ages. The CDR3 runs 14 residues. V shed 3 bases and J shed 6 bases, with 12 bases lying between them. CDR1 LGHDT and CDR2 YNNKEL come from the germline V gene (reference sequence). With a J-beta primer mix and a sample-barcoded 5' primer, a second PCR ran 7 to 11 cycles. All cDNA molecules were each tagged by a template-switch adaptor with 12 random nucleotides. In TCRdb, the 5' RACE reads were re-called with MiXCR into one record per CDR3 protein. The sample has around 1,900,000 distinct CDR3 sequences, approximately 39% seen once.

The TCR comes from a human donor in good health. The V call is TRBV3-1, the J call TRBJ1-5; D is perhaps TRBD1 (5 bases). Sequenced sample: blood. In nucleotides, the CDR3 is TGTGCCAGCAGCCAGGTAGTGGGGGGTCAGCCCCAGCATTTT. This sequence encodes CASSQVVGGQPQHF.